This TCR beta chain was sequenced during a study of blood T cell repertoires in COVID-19. The wider study: The United States, Italy and Spain supplied acute and convalescent COVID-19 samples. In each case, the material was cDNA or gDNA derived from T cells, B-cell-depleted T cells, or PBMCs.

Data came from immunoSEQ multiplex PCR; TCRdb stores just in-frame clones and leaves some out. Of 130,000 to 150,000 clones in the sample, roughly 80% were seen once. The CDR3 has 14 amino acids. CDR1 and CDR2 from the germline V gene are SNHLY and FYNNEI. V lost 4 bases, J lost 2 bases, and 9 bases lay in between. This clonotype originated in a woman over 75 with acute or convalescent COVID-19. The chain has TRBV2 and TRBJ1-3, with a weak D call TRBD1 (6 bases). Material: peripheral blood. The CDR3 DNA is TGTGCCAGCAGTGGGCACAGGGCTGGAAACACCATATATTTT. Its protein is CASSGHRAGNTIYF.